One sample yielded the 15 T cell receptor beta chains listed below, sequenced in a study of blood T cells in healthy people across ages (dated by TCRdb to between 2014 and 2016). The method was 5' RACE. Sequencing took place on an Illumina HiSeq 2500. A second PCR of about 6 to 11 cycles was performed with a sample-barcoded 5' primer and a J-beta primer mix. TCRdb passed the public sequencing reads through fastp at Q25 and MiXCR, retaining productive beta sequences. Each entry is one CDR3 protein sequence, shown with its most common DNA and genes. Within this sample are around 600,000 distinct CDR3 sequences, with 40% to 55% of them counted one time only. Of the sample, 20% to 25% falls within the top ten clones. The sample comprised blood. Every receptor here comes from an elderly man in good health.

This clonotype turned up a few times. V usage is TRBV20-1 and J usage is TRBJ1-5; D is unresolved. Germline V CDR1 and CDR2: DFQATT, SNEGSKA (reference sequence). The CDR3 contains 16 residues. V dropped 1 base and J dropped 0 bases, with 13 bases sitting between them. CDR3 loop: CSARGSGRYSNQPQHF. The CDR3 nucleotides read TGCAGTGCTAGAGGGTCCGGAAGATATAGCAATCAGCCCCAGCATTTT.

This clonotype has more than one count but fewer than ten. V usage is TRBV4-2 and J usage is TRBJ2-1, with TRBD2 matching 10 bases. J gave up 7 bases and V 1 base, and 7 bases lay outside the gene matches. Germline-derived CDR1 and CDR2 are LGHNA and YNFKEQ. The CDR3 covers 16 residues. The chain's CDR3 is CASSQASGRGRNEQFF. The DNA of the CDR3 is TGTGCCAGCAGCCAAGCGAGCGGGAGGGGCAGGAATGAGCAGTTCTTC.

This clonotype has a handful of counts. This may arise from a read error, as a much more abundant clone is one base away. The chain uses TRBV29-1 and TRBJ2-1, with a possible D match to TRBD1 (7 bases). The DNA end is a closer match to TRBJ2-7, so the J assignment may be wrong. The CDR3 runs to 14 residues. Germline loops: CDR1 SQVTM, CDR2 ANQGSEA. For the CDR3, the DNA is TGCAGCGCGGAGGGCGGACAGGAGTACAATGAGCAGTACTTC. Residues: CSAEGGQEYNEQYF.

The chain is built from TRBV7-2 and TRBJ1-2; D gene unclear. This CDR3 spans 15 amino acids. Germline assignment: CDR1 SGHTA and CDR2 FQGNSA. Between the trimmed V and J ends, which lost 1 base and 0 bases, there was a span of 9 bases. This chain's CDR3 is CASSLGPGANYGYTF. In DNA, the CDR3 is TGTGCCAGCAGCTTAGGCCCGGGCGCTAACTATGGCTACACCTTC.

The V and J genes are TRBV9 and TRBJ2-3; D might be TRBD2 (6 bases). The CDR3 loop spans 15 amino acids. Trimming cost V 1 base and J 1 base, with 10 bases left between them. Germline assignment: CDR1 SGDLS and CDR2 YYNGEE. CDR3 DNA sequence: TGTGCCAGCAGCGTACGGGGAGGACGCACAGATACGCAGTATTTT. Translating gives CASSVRGGRTDTQYF. The variable domain in full, with the rest retrieved from reference TRBV9 and TRBJ2-3, is DSGVTQTPKHLITATGQRVTLRCSPRSGDLSVYWYQQSLDQGLQFLIQYYNGEERAKGNILERFSAQQFPDLHSELNLSSLELGDSALYFCASSVRGGRTDTQYFGPGTRLTVL.

The chain joins TRBV6-6 to TRBJ2-3; the D gene is possibly TRBD2 (6 bases). There are 13 residues in the CDR3. Germline CDR1 reads MNHNY; CDR2 reads SVGAGI (reference sequence). V was cut by 11 bases and J by 3 bases, with 15 bases left in between. CDR3 sequence reads: CAAGTLRTDTQYF. CDR3 bases: TGTGCCGCCGGGACTCTCAGGACAGATACGCAGTATTTT.

The rearrangement joins TRBV30 to TRBJ1-2; D may be TRBD1 (5 bases). V was shortened by 4 bases and J by 7 bases, with 22 bases between the two germline ends. In germline, CDR1 is GTSNPN, CDR2 SVGIG (reference sequence). This CDR3 is 15 amino acids long. In nucleotides, the CDR3 is TGTGCCTGGAATGCCCGGGGGACGGGGCCAGGTGGCTACACCTTC. Translation: CAWNARGTGPGGYTF.

The chain has TRBV6-2 or TRBV6-3 and TRBJ2-3; tentatively, D is TRBD2 (5 bases). The CDR3 is 13 amino acids. Germline V gives CDR1 MNHEY, CDR2 SVGEGT. V gave up 6 bases and J gave up 1 base, with 8 bases separating them. CDR3 sequence (DNA): TGTGCCAGCAGCGGGGAGCGCACAGATACGCAGTATTTT. As protein: CASSGERTDTQYF.

This clonotype has a count of ten or more. The chain combines TRBV12-3 or TRBV12-4 with TRBJ2-7; D not resolved. The CDR3 consists of 12 residues. V lost 0 bases, J lost 2 bases, and 2 bases lay in between. As DNA, the CDR3 is TGTGCCAGCAGTTTAGCGCCCTACGAGCAGTACTTC. Its translation is CASSLAPYEQYF.

This clonotype appeared a few times. The V call is TRBV20-1, the J call TRBJ2-5; D ambiguous. The CDR3 runs to 15 residues. CDR1 is DFQATT and CDR2 is SNEGSKA in the germline V gene (reference sequence). V lost 3 bases, J lost 1 base, and 15 bases lay in between. The CDR3 DNA reads TGCAGTGCTAGGACCGCCGCAACTATCCAAGAGACCCAGTACTTC. It is translated as CSARTAATIQETQYF.

The chain recombines TRBV18 with TRBJ1-1, with 10 bases that match TRBD1. The V and J ends lost 5 bases and 5 bases, in that order; junction bases with no gene match: 5. Germline V lookup: CDR1 KGHSH, CDR2 LQKENI. CDR3 length equals 14 residues. The CDR3: CASSGDRGQTEAFF. The CDR3, as DNA: TGTGCCAGCTCAGGAGACAGGGGGCAGACTGAAGCTTTCTTT. Supplemented by reference TRBV18 and TRBJ1-1, the full variable domain reads NAGVMQNPRHLVRRRGQEARLRCSPMKGHSHVYWYRQLPEEGLKFMVYLQKENIIDESGMPKERFSAEFPKEGPSILRIQQVVRGDSAAYFCASSGDRGQTEAFFGQGTRLTVV.

The chain uses TRBV7-2 and TRBJ1-1, with 7 bases matching TRBD1. The V segment lost 6 bases and the J segment 3 bases; nucleotides outside the gene matches: 4. Per the germline V gene, CDR1 is SGHTA and CDR2 is FQGNSA. The CDR3 runs 13 residues. The CDR3 here is CASSRDSDTEAFF. DNA of the CDR3: TGTGCCAGCAGTCGGGACAGTGACACTGAAGCTTTCTTT.

This clonotype has only a few counts. The chain has TRBV3-1 and TRBJ1-5, with D maybe TRBD1 (5 bases). Germline V lookup: CDR1 LGHDT, CDR2 YNNKEL (reference sequence). This CDR3 region has 15 residues. V lost 0 bases, J lost 1 base, and 7 bases lay in between. The CDR3 sequence: CASSQDSGSNQPQHF. DNA of the CDR3: TGTGCCAGCAGCCAAGACTCAGGGAGCAATCAGCCCCAGCATTTT. The entire variable domain, with the rest obtained from reference TRBV3-1 and TRBJ1-5, is as follows: DTAVSQTPKYLVTQMGNDKSIKCEQNLGHDTMYWYKQDSKKFLKIMFSYNNKELIINETVPNRFSPKSPDKAHLNLHINSLELGDSAVYFCASSQDSGSNQPQHFGDGTRLSIL.

The CDR3 DNA reads TGCGCCAGCAGCCAAGCCGGGACGGACGAAAAACTGTTTTTT. Translated: CASSQAGTDEKLFF. V gene TRBV4-3 combines with J gene TRBJ1-4, with TRBD1 as a possible D gene (5 bases). V was clipped by 1 base and J by 8 bases, with 11 bases between them. The CDR3 is 14 amino acids. Germline V gene lookup returns CDR1 LGHNA and CDR2 YSLEER.

V usage is TRBV12-3 or TRBV12-4 and J usage is TRBJ1-2; possible D gene TRBD1, 5 bases. The CDR3 contains 14 residues. V was clipped by 11 bases and J by 4 bases, with 20 bases between them. CDR3 region: CACLAGSGTYGYTF. DNA for the CDR3: TGTGCCTGCCTCGCCGGTTCAGGGACCTATGGCTACACCTTC.